The rows below give T cell receptor beta chains drawn from one sample of a study of shared clonotypes between healthy human individuals. The protocol was immunoSEQ multiplex PCR, while the TCRdb copy is restricted to in-frame clones and leaves out a portion. The sample consists of roughly 2.1 million clones, 90% to 95% of them appearing once. The sample taken for sequencing was naive CD8+ T cells from PBMCs. These receptors were collected from a man between 18 and 35 years old in good health. Some clones in this sample may be carry-over from other donors' samples. CDR3s include the opening cysteine and the closing phenylalanine or tryptophan. The D gene is left open where the match is weak. Clone size is shown for a subset of rows, as once, few, many or a class of expanded clone.

len,v_gene,d_gene,abundance,j_gene,CDR3aa,CDR3nt
15,TRBV7-2,NA,NA,TRBJ1-1,CASSSGTRGYTEAFF,TGTGCCAGCAGCTCAGGGACCCGGGGGTACACTGAAGCTTTCTTT
15,TRBV7-7,NA,few,TRBJ2-7,CASSLVGGPLYEQYF,TGTGCCAGCAGCTTAGTCGGCGGGCCCCTCTACGAGCAGTACTTC
16,TRBV11-2,TRBD1,NA,TRBJ1-1,CASSHTGQPLNTEAFF,TGTGCCAGCAGCCACACGGGACAGCCCTTGAACACTGAAGCTTTCTTT
14,TRBV13,NA,NA,TRBJ1-1,CASSFGTAVVEAFF,TGTGCCAGCAGCTTCGGGACGGCTGTGGTTGAAGCTTTCTTT
18,TRBV28,NA,NA,TRBJ2-7,CASSPTALEDSRDYEQYF,TGTGCCAGCAGTCCCACCGCGTTAGAGGACAGCCGAGACTACGAGCAGTACTTC
16,TRBV6-6,NA,NA,TRBJ1-3,CASSYSRGPVADTIYF,TGTGCCAGCAGTTACTCAAGGGGCCCTGTTGCCGACACCATATATTTT
15,TRBV13,NA,NA,TRBJ1-2,CASSLGRGAMFGYTF,TGTGCCAGCAGCTTAGGTAGGGGCGCGATGTTCGGCTACACCTTC
16,TRBV10-3,NA,NA,TRBJ1-5,CAISESGTGRNQPQHF,TGTGCCATCAGTGAGTCGGGAACAGGGAGGAATCAGCCCCAGCATTTT
13,TRBV5-1,NA,NA,TRBJ2-7,CASSLAMEYEQYF,TGCGCCAGCAGCTTAGCAATGGAATACGAGCAGTACTTC
13,TRBV6-5,NA,NA,TRBJ2-1,CASSWRIGNEQFF,TGTGCCAGCAGTTGGAGGATAGGGAATGAGCAGTTCTTC
13,TRBV7-6,TRBD1,NA,TRBJ2-5,CASSRDSQETQYF,TGTGCCAGCAGCAGGGACAGCCAAGAGACCCAGTACTTC
15,TRBV6-5,NA,NA,TRBJ2-1,CASTPSWGIYNEQFF,TGTGCCAGCACCCCAAGTTGGGGGATCTACAATGAGCAGTTCTTC
20,TRBV19,NA,NA,TRBJ2-7,CASSQITLWGAESSLDEQYF,TGTGCCAGTAGTCAAATTACCCTCTGGGGGGCAGAAAGTTCCTTAGATGAGCAGTACTTC
13,TRBV7-2,TRBD1,NA,TRBJ1-5,CASSRTGDQPQHF,TGTGCCAGCAGCCGCACAGGGGACCAGCCCCAGCATTTT
14,TRBV30,TRBD2,once,TRBJ2-1,CAWSPTSGPNEQFF,TGTGCCTGGAGCCCCACTAGCGGGCCCAATGAGCAGTTCTTC
17,TRBV5-5,NA,NA,TRBJ1-3,CASSLGRGTSSGNTIYF,TGTGCCAGCAGCTTGGGCAGGGGAACGAGCTCTGGAAACACCATATATTTT
15,TRBV29-1,NA,NA,TRBJ2-5,CSVEVVALIQRNQYF,TGCAGCGTTGAAGTAGTAGCCCTCATTCAGAGAAACCAGTACTTC
16,TRBV15,TRBD2,NA,TRBJ2-7,CATSSYMGLADYEQYF,TGTGCCACCAGCAGCTATATGGGACTAGCGGACTACGAGCAGTACTTC
14,TRBV5-6,NA,NA,TRBJ2-1,CATSDSVNFNEQFF,TGTGCCACCAGCGACTCTGTAAACTTCAATGAGCAGTTCTTC
13,TRBV27,TRBD1,NA,TRBJ2-5,CASRDRGQETQYF,TGTGCCAGCAGGGACAGGGGGCAAGAGACCCAGTACTTC
14,TRBV27,NA,NA,TRBJ2-7,CASSPRLGFYEQYF,TGTGCCAGCAGTCCCCGACTAGGCTTCTACGAGCAGTACTTC
15,TRBV19,NA,NA,TRBJ1-1,CASSMPPTSNTEAFF,TGTGCCAGTAGTATGCCACCTACTTCGAACACTGAAGCTTTCTTT
15,TRBV7-9,TRBD1,NA,TRBJ2-1,CASNLRDRGFNEQFF,TGTGCCAGCAACCTCCGGGACAGGGGATTCAATGAGCAGTTCTTC
15,TRBV9,TRBD2,NA,TRBJ2-1,CASSVVSGRVHEQFF,TGTGCCAGCAGCGTAGTTAGCGGGAGGGTCCATGAGCAGTTCTTC
11,TRBV30,TRBD2,NA,TRBJ2-1,CAWTSGNEQFF,TGTGCCTGGACTAGCGGGAATGAGCAGTTCTTC
15,TRBV5-4,NA,NA,TRBJ1-1,CASSQSRDKFTEAFF,TGTGCCAGCAGCCAGTCCCGGGACAAGTTCACTGAAGCTTTCTTT
13,TRBV15,NA,NA,TRBJ2-5,CATSSGERETQYF,TGTGCCACCAGCAGTGGAGAGAGGGAGACCCAGTACTTC
11,TRBV29-1,NA,NA,TRBJ1-2,CSARGTNGYTF,TGCAGCGCCCGGGGGACTAATGGCTACACCTTC
14,TRBV5-4,NA,NA,TRBJ2-5,CATTTGAVRETQYF,TGTGCCACAACGACGGGGGCCGTTAGAGAGACCCAGTACTTC
14,TRBV6-1,TRBD1,NA,TRBJ1-1,CASSGRTGTTEAFF,TGTGCCAGCAGTGGGAGGACAGGGACTACTGAAGCTTTCTTT
16,TRBV28,NA,NA,TRBJ1-1,CASSLYGESQNTEAFF,TGTGCCAGCAGTTTATACGGGGAGTCACAGAACACTGAAGCTTTCTTT
15,TRBV7-9,NA,few,TRBJ1-1,CASSRPGQEGTEAFF,TGTGCCAGCAGCCGTCCGGGACAAGAGGGCACTGAAGCTTTCTTT
13,TRBV7-9,NA,NA,TRBJ1-1,CASSLVWFTEAFF,TGTGCCAGCAGCCTAGTTTGGTTCACTGAAGCTTTCTTT
15,TRBV18,TRBD1,NA,TRBJ1-1,CASSPGQGADTEAFF,TGTGCCAGCTCACCAGGACAGGGGGCTGACACTGAAGCTTTCTTT
13,TRBV5-1,TRBD1,NA,TRBJ2-7,CASSPGQGSEQYF,TGCGCCAGCAGCCCGGGACAGGGGAGCGAGCAGTACTTC
14,TRBV27,NA,NA,TRBJ2-1,CASSLYRGSDEQFF,TGTGCCAGCAGTCTATACAGAGGTAGCGATGAGCAGTTCTTC
16,TRBV6-1,TRBD2,once,TRBJ2-1,CASSGVGLAGLNEQFF,TGTGCCAGCAGTGGTGTGGGACTAGCGGGACTCAATGAGCAGTTCTTC
12,TRBV6-6,NA,once,TRBJ1-3,CASSYAGNTIYF,TGTGCCAGCAGTTATGCGGGAAACACCATATATTTT
16,TRBV28,TRBD2,NA,TRBJ2-1,CASNDELAGGFDEQFF,TGTGCCAGCAACGACGAACTAGCGGGAGGTTTCGATGAGCAGTTCTTC
14,TRBV6-5,TRBD2,NA,TRBJ2-1,CASSYGTSGNEQFF,TGTGCCAGCAGTTACGGGACTAGCGGCAATGAGCAGTTCTTC
15,TRBV7-9,NA,once,TRBJ1-1,CASSPPLTGFTEAFF,TGTGCCAGCAGCCCCCCCCTTACAGGGTTCACTGAAGCTTTCTTT
11,TRBV2,NA,few,TRBJ1-1,CASIRLTEAFF,TGTGCCAGCATCAGACTTACTGAAGCTTTCTTT
14,TRBV27,TRBD2,NA,TRBJ2-3,CASSWGGRTDTQYF,TGTGCCAGCAGTTGGGGCGGGAGAACAGATACGCAGTATTTT
16,TRBV6-6,NA,once,TRBJ1-4,CASSYSGNDSHEKLFF,TGTGCCAGCAGTTACTCGGGGAATGACAGCCATGAAAAACTGTTTTTT
15,TRBV5-1,NA,once,TRBJ2-1,CASSLAEDHYNEQFF,TGCGCCAGCAGCTTGGCCGAGGACCACTACAATGAGCAGTTCTTC
17,TRBV4-1,TRBD2,NA,TRBJ2-2,CASSQDPASGNTGELFF,TGCGCCAGCAGCCAAGATCCGGCTAGCGGGAACACCGGGGAGCTGTTTTTT
16,TRBV7-3,TRBD1,NA,TRBJ2-1,CASSPGLGQAYNEQFF,TGTGCCAGCAGCCCCGGTCTCGGACAGGCCTACAATGAGCAGTTCTTC
16,TRBV28,NA,NA,TRBJ1-4,CASSLNQGLTNEKLFF,TGTGCCAGCAGTTTAAACCAGGGTTTGACTAATGAAAAACTGTTTTTT
15,TRBV7-9,TRBD2,NA,TRBJ2-1,CASSFRAGDYNEQFF,TGTGCCAGCAGCTTCCGAGCGGGAGATTACAATGAGCAGTTCTTC
15,TRBV27,NA,NA,TRBJ1-2,CASSFGPGVDYGYTF,TGTGCCAGCAGCTTCGGCCCGGGGGTTGACTATGGCTACACCTTC
13,TRBV11-2,TRBD2,NA,TRBJ2-3,CATLPREADTQYF,TGTGCCACCCTTCCGCGGGAGGCAGATACGCAGTATTTT
13,TRBV29-1,NA,NA,TRBJ1-2,CSVANPLNYGYTF,TGCAGCGTTGCTAACCCCCTTAACTATGGCTACACCTTC
15,TRBV19,TRBD1,NA,TRBJ1-2,CASGFGTGEHYGYTF,TGTGCCAGCGGATTCGGGACAGGAGAGCACTATGGCTACACCTTC
14,TRBV7-8,TRBD1,NA,TRBJ2-7,CASSTRDRIYEQYF,TGTGCCAGCAGCACACGGGACAGGATCTACGAGCAGTACTTC
23,TRBV15,TRBD2,NA,TRBJ2-1,CATSRINIGGGLAGGRSYNEQFF,TGTGCCACCAGCAGAATCAATATTGGGGGTGGACTAGCGGGAGGGCGCTCCTACAATGAGCAGTTCTTC
16,TRBV9,TRBD1,NA,TRBJ1-2,CASSGKGQGANYGYTF,TGTGCCAGCAGCGGGAAAGGACAGGGAGCTAACTATGGCTACACCTTC
15,TRBV7-2,TRBD1,NA,TRBJ2-7,CASRSGQDDSYEQYF,TGTGCCAGCAGGTCGGGACAGGATGATTCCTACGAGCAGTACTTC
14,TRBV6-5,TRBD2,NA,TRBJ2-7,CASSYEGLHYEQYF,TGTGCCAGCAGCTACGAGGGACTACACTACGAGCAGTACTTC
11,TRBV7-9,NA,NA,TRBJ1-1,CASHEGLEAFF,TGTGCCAGCCACGAGGGCCTTGAAGCTTTCTTT